This TCR beta chain was identified in a study of identical twins. TCRdb reprocessed the 5' RACE reads via MiXCR and lists one record per CDR3 protein. The sample lists 750,000 to 950,000 distinct CDR3 sequences; over 9% were seen once. Study-level points and caveats: Beta out-of-frame sequences showed weaker excess sharing between twins.

This clonotype has more than one count but fewer than ten. Its specificity is not known. With 1 base clipped from V and 1 base from J, the junction kept 4 bases outside the gene matches. Germline loops: CDR1 SGHKS, CDR2 YYEKEE (reference sequence). CDR3 length: 16 amino acids. This same sample was also part of a study on yellow fever vaccine responses in identical twins.

What was sequenced was PBMCs. V is TRBV5-5 and J is TRBJ2-5; 10 bases align to TRBD2. This clonotype originated in a woman aged 18-29 years in good health. CDR3 DNA: TGTGCCAGCAGCTTGTTTAGCGGGGGGACCCAAGAGACCCAGTACTTC. As protein: CASSLFSGGTQETQYF. Combining the CDR3 with reference TRBV5-5 and TRBJ2-5 gives the whole variable domain DAGVTQSPTHLIKTRGQQVTLRCSPISGHKSVSWYQQVLGQGPQFIFQYYEKEERGRGNFPDRFSARQFPNYSSELNVNALLLGDSALYLCASSLFSGGTQETQYFGPGTRLLVL.